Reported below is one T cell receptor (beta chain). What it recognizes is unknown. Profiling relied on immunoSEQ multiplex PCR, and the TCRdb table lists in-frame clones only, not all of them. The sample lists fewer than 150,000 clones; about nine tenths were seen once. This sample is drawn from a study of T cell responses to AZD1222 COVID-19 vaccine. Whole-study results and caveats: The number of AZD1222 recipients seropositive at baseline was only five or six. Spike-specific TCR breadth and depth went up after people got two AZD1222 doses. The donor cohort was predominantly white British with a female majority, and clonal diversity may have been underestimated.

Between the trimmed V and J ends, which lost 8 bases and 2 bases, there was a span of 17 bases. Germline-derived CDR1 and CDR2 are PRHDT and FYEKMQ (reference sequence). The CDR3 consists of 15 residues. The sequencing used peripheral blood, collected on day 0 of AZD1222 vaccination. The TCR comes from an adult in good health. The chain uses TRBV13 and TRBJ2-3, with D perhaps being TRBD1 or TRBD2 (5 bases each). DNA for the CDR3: TGTGCCAGCCAGCCGGGGCCCCTCAACACAGATACGCAGTATTTT. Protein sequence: CASQPGPLNTDTQYF. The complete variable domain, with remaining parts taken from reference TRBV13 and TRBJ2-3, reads AAGVIQSPRHLIKEKRETATLKCYPIPRHDTVYWYQQGPGQDPQFLISFYEKMQSDKGSIPDRFSAQQFSDYHSELNMSSLELGDSALYFCASQPGPLNTDTQYFGPGTRLTVL.